The 10 T cell receptor beta chains below come from one sample, sequenced in a study of T cells after yellow fever vaccination. TCRdb used MiXCR to reprocess the 5' RACE reads, holding one entry per CDR3 protein. The sample has 250,000 or so distinct CDR3 sequences, roughly 6.2% seen once. The sample in question was CD4+ T cells sorted from PBMCs, obtained on the day of the yellow fever booster vaccination. These receptors all stem from a man in his thirties or forties who received the YFV17D yellow fever vaccine.

This clonotype was seen a few times. V gene TRBV10-2 combines with J gene TRBJ1-3, with 8 bases fitting TRBD1. The CDR3 runs 14 residues. Trimming at V came to 6 bases and at J to 3 bases, leaving 4 bases not matched to a gene. CDR1 and CDR2 (germline): WSHSY, SAAADI. The CDR3 spells CASSRGLDGNTIYF. CDR3 DNA: TGCGCCAGCAGCAGGGGGCTCGATGGAAACACCATATATTTT.

The CDR3 bases are TGTGCCAGCAGCAACGGCAGGGTCGAGCAGTACTTC. Translating gives CASSNGRVEQYF. The rearrangement uses TRBV7-6 and TRBJ2-7; a possible D gene is TRBD1 (5 bases). From germline, CDR1 is SGHVS and CDR2 FNYEAQ. This CDR3 is 12 amino acids long. Trimming stripped 5 bases from V and 6 bases from J, with 11 bases between.

This clonotype was counted at least ten times. The J gene is TRBJ2-3, the V gene TRBV20-1, with a tentative D call TRBD1 (6 bases). V was cut by 4 bases and J by 2 bases, with 13 bases left in between. There are 14 residues in the CDR3. Germline assignment: CDR1 DFQATT and CDR2 SNEGSKA (reference sequence). CDR3 in amino acids: CSAKDRIFTDTQYF. CDR3 coding DNA: TGCAGTGCTAAAGACAGGATTTTCACAGATACGCAGTATTTT.

A few counts support this clonotype. This rearrangement joins TRBV10-2 to TRBJ2-7; D is unclear. V lost 7 bases, J lost 0 bases, and 13 bases lay in between. This CDR3 region has 14 residues. CDR1 and CDR2 from the germline V gene are WSHSY and SAAADI. The CDR3 DNA reads as TGCGCCAGCAATTGGGGTTCGAGCTCCTACGAGCAGTACTTC. Its protein is CASNWGSSSYEQYF.

This clonotype was observed a handful of times. The rearrangement uses TRBV5-1 and TRBJ2-1; D is tentatively TRBD1 or TRBD2 (5 bases each). The germline gives CDR1 SGHRS, CDR2 YFSETQ. The V end was cut by 0 bases, the J end by 10 bases, with 17 bases between. This CDR3 spans 15 amino acids. The CDR3 loop is CASSLVVSGLHEQFF. The CDR3 bases are TGCGCCAGCAGCTTGGTTGTTTCGGGGCTTCACGAGCAGTTCTTC. Complete variable domain (other parts from reference TRBV5-1 and TRBJ2-1): KAGVTQTPRYLIKTRGQQVTLSCSPISGHRSVSWYQQTPGQGLQFLFEYFSETQRNKGNFPGRFSGRQFSNSRSEMNVSTLELGDSALYLCASSLVVSGLHEQFFGPGTRLTVL.

This clonotype turned up a few times. This sequence joins TRBV5-1 and TRBJ2-7; no clear D. This CDR3 has 15 amino acids. Germline V gives CDR1 SGHRS, CDR2 YFSETQ. V lost 3 bases to trimming and J lost 6 bases, with 19 bases between them. CDR3 DNA: TGCGCCAGCAGCTCTCGGACCGTTACCGATGCCGAGCAGTACTTC. Protein product: CASSSRTVTDAEQYF. The variable domain in full, completed from reference TRBV5-1 and TRBJ2-7, reads KAGVTQTPRYLIKTRGQQVTLSCSPISGHRSVSWYQQTPGQGLQFLFEYFSETQRNKGNFPGRFSGRQFSNSRSEMNVSTLELGDSALYLCASSSRTVTDAEQYFGPGTRLTVT.

The chain employs TRBV20-1 and TRBJ1-5; D ambiguous. Trimming cost V 7 bases and J 9 bases, with 19 bases left between them. From germline, CDR1 is DFQATT and CDR2 SNEGSKA (reference sequence). The CDR3 is 13 amino acids. In DNA, the CDR3 is TGCAGTGTTGAGGTGGCCGGCGCCCGGCCCCAGCATTTT. This translates into CSVEVAGARPQHF.

The V and J genes are TRBV4-2 and TRBJ2-7, with TRBD2 as a possible D gene (6 bases). The CDR3 sequence is 15 residues long. CDR1 and CDR2 (germline): LGHNA, YNFKEQ. The V end was cut by 1 base, the J end by 2 bases, with 12 bases between. The CDR3 sequence is CASSQAGVSPYEQYF. CDR3 nucleotide sequence: TGTGCCAGCAGCCAAGCGGGGGTTTCACCCTACGAGCAGTACTTC.

Many counts were recorded for this clonotype. The chain is built from TRBV20-1 and TRBJ1-5, with D hard to call. The germline V and J ends were trimmed by 5 bases and 3 bases, with 17 bases remaining between them. The germline CDR1 and CDR2 sequences are DFQATT and SNEGSKA (reference sequence). The CDR3 is made up of 15 amino acids. In nucleotides, the CDR3 is TGCAGTGCTTCTAGGACCGCAGATTTCAATCAGCCCCAGCATTTT. This gives the protein CSASRTADFNQPQHF.

Ten or more counts support this clonotype. V is TRBV27 and J is TRBJ2-7; 10 bases are a match to TRBD2. This CDR3 is 15 amino acids long. The V and J ends lost 5 bases and 6 bases, in that order; junction bases with no gene match: 10. Germline-derived CDR1 and CDR2 are MNHEY and SMNVEV (reference sequence). The CDR3 loop reads CASSRQVAGGLEQYF. CDR3 nucleotides: TGTGCCAGCAGTCGCCAGGTAGCGGGAGGACTCGAGCAGTACTTC.